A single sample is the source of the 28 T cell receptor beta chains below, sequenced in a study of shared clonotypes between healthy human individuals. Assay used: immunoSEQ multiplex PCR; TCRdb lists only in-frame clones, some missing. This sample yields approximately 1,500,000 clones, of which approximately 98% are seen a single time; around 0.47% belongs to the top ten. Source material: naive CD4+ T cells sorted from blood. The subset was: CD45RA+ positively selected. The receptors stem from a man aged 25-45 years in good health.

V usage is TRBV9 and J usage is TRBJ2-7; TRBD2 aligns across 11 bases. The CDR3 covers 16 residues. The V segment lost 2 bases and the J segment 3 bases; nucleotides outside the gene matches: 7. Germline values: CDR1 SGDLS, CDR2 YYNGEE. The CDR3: CASSVGLAGSFYEQYF. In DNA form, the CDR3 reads TGTGCCAGCAGCGTCGGACTAGCGGGCTCTTTCTACGAGCAGTACTTC.

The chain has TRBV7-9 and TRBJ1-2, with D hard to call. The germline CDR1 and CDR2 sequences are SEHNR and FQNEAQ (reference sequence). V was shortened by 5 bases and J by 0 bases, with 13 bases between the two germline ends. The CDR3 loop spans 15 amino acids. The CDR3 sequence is CASSPVAATNYGYTF. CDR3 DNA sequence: TGTGCCAGCAGCCCCGTGGCAGCTACTAACTATGGCTACACCTTC.

In DNA, the CDR3 is TGTGCCAGCAGCTTGAGCGGGAGAATAAATGAGCAGTTCTTC. Its translation: CASSLSGRINEQFF. This sequence joins TRBV7-2 and TRBJ2-1; 8 positions match TRBD2. V shed 3 bases, J shed 7 bases, and the junction held 5 bases outside the gene matches. The CDR3 length is 14 residues. Germline CDR1 and CDR2: SGHTA and FQGNSA.

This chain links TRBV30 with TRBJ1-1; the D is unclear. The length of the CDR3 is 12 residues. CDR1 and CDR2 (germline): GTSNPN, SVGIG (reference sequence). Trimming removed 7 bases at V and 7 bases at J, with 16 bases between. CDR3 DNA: TGTGCCTCCTCCCGAGGGCCAAGTGAAGCTTTCTTT. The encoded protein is CASSRGPSEAFF. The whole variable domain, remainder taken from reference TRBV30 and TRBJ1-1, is SQTIHQWPATLVQPVGSPLSLECTVEGTSNPNLYWYRQAAGRGLQLLFYSVGIGQISSEVPQNLSASRPQDRQFILSSKKLLLSDSGFYLCASSRGPSEAFFGQGTRLTVV.

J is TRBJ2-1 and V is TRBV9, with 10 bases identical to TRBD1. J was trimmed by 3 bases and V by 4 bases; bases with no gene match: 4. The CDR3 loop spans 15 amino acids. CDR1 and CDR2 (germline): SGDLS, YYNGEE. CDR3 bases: TGTGCCAGCAGCTTCGACAGGGGGCACTACAATGAGCAGTTCTTC. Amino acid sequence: CASSFDRGHYNEQFF.

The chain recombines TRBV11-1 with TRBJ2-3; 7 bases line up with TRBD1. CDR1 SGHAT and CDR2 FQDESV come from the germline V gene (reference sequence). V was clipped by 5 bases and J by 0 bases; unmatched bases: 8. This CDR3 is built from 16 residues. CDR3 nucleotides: TGTGCCAGCAGCACCCACCCGGGACAGAGCACAGATACGCAGTATTTT. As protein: CASSTHPGQSTDTQYF. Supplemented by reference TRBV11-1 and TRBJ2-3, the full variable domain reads EAEVAQSPRYKITEKSQAVAFWCDPISGHATLYWYRQILGQGPELLVQFQDESVVDDSQLPKDRFSAERLKGVDSTLKIQPAELGDSAMYLCASSTHPGQSTDTQYFGPGTRLTVL.

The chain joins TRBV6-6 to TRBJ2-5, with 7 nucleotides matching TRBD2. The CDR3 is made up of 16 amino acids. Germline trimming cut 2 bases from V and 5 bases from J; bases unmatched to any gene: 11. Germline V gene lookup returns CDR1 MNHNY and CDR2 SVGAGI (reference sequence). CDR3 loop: CASSYPPSGGWETQYF. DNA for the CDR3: TGTGCCAGCAGTTACCCCCCCTCCGGGGGGTGGGAGACCCAGTACTTC.

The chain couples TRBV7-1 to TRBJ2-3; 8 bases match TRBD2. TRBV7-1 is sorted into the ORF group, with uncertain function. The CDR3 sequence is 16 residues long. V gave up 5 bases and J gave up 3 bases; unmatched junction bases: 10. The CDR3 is CASSRGVVAGTDTQYF. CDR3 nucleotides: TGTGCCAGCAGCAGAGGGGTGGTAGCGGGAACAGATACGCAGTATTTT.

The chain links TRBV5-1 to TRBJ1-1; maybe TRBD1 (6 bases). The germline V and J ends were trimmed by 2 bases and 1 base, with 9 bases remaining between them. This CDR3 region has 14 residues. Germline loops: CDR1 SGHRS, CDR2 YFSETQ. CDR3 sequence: CASSFGTTNTEAFF. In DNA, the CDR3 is TGCGCCAGCAGCTTCGGGACAACGAACACTGAAGCTTTCTTT. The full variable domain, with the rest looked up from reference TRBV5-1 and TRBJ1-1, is KAGVTQTPRYLIKTRGQQVTLSCSPISGHRSVSWYQQTPGQGLQFLFEYFSETQRNKGNFPGRFSGRQFSNSRSEMNVSTLELGDSALYLCASSFGTTNTEAFFGQGTRLTVV.

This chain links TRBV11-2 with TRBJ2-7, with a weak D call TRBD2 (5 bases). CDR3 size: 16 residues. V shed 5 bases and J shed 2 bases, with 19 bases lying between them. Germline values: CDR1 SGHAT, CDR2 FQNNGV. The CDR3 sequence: CASSHRSGKPTYEQYF. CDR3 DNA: TGTGCCAGCAGCCACCGCTCGGGGAAACCAACCTACGAGCAGTACTTC. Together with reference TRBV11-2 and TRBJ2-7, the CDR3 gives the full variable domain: EAGVAQSPRYKIIEKRQSVAFWCNPISGHATLYWYQQILGQGPKLLIQFQNNGVVDDSQLPKDRFSAERLKGVDSTLKIQPAKLEDSAVYLCASSHRSGKPTYEQYFGPGTRLTVT.

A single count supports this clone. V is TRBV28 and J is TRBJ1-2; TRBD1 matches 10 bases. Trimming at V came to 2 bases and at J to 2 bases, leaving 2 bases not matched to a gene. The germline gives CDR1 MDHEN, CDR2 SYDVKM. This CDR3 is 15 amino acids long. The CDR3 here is CASSLPTGGNYGYTF. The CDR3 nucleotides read TGTGCCAGCAGTTTACCGACAGGGGGCAACTATGGCTACACCTTC.

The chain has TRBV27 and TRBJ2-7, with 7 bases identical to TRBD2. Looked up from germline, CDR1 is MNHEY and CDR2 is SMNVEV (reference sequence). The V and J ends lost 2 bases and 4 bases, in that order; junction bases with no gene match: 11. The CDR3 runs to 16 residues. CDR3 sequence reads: CASSLVGGSVRYEQYF. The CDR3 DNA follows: TGTGCCAGCAGTTTAGTTGGCGGGAGCGTTCGGTACGAGCAGTACTTC.

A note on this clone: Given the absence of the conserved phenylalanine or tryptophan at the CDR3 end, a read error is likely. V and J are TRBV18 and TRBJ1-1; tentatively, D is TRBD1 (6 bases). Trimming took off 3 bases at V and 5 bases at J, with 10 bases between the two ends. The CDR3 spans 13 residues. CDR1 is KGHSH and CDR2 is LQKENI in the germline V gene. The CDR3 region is CASSPYRETEAFL. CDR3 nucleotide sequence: TGTGCCAGCTCACCCTACAGGGAGACTGAAGCTTTCCTT.

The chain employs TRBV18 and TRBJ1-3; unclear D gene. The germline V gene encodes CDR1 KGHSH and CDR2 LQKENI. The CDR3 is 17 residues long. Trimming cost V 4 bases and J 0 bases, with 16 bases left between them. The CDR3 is CASSLSVQIHSGNTIYF. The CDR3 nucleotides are TGTGCCAGCTCACTATCCGTGCAAATACACTCTGGAAACACCATATATTTT.

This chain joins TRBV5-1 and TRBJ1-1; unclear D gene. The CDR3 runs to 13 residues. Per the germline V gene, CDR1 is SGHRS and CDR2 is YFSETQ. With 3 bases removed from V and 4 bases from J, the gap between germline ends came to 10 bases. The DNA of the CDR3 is TGCGCCAGCAGCTCCGACTGGGGCACTGAAGCTTTCTTT. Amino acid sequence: CASSSDWGTEAFF.

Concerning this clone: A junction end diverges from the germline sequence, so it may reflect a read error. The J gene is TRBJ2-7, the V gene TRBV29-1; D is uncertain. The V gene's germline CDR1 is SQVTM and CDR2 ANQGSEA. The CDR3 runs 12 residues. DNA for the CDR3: TGCAGCGCTGAAGCCAGCTCCTACGAGCAGTACTTC. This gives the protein CSAEASSYEQYF.

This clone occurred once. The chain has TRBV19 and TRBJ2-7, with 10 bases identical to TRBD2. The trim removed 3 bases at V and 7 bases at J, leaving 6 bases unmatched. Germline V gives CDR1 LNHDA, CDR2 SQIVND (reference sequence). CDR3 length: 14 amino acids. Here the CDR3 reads CASSIIAGGGEQYF. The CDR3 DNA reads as TGTGCCAGTAGTATCATAGCGGGGGGTGGTGAGCAGTACTTC.

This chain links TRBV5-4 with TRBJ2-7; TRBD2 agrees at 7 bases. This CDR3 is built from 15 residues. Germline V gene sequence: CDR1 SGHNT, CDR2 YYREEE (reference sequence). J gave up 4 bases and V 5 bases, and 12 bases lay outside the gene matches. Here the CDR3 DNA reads TGTGCCAGCAGACCTCAAGGCGGGAGTTCGTACGAGCAGTACTTC. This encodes CASRPQGGSSYEQYF.

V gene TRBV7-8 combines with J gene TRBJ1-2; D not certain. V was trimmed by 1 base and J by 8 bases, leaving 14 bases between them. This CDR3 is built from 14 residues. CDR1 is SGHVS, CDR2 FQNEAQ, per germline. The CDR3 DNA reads TGTGCCAGCAGCTTAGACTTGAGATGGTCAGGCTACACCTTC. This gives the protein CASSLDLRWSGYTF.

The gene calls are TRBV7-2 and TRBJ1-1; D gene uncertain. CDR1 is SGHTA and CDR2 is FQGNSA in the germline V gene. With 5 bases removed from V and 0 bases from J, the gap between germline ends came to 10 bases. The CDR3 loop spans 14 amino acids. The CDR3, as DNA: TGTGCCAGCAGCCGTGATGCGGTGAACACTGAAGCTTTCTTT. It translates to CASSRDAVNTEAFF.

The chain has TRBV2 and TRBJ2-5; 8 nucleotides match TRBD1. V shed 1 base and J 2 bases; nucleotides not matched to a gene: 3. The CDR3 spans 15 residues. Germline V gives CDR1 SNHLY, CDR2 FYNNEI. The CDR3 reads CASSEDRGRQETQYF. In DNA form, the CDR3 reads TGTGCCAGCAGTGAAGACAGGGGGAGACAAGAGACCCAGTACTTC.

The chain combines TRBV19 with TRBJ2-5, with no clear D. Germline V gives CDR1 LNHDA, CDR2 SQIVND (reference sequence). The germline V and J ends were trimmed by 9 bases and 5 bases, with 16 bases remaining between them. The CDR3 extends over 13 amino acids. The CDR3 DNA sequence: TGTGCCAGCAGCCGGGTCACGGCGGAGACCCAGTACTTC. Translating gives CASSRVTAETQYF.

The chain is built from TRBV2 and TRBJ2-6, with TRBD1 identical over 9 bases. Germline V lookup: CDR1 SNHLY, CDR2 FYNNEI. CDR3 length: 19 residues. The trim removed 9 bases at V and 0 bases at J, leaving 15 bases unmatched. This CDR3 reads CASAEVQGAFLSGANVLTF. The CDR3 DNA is TGTGCCAGTGCCGAGGTACAGGGGGCTTTTCTCTCTGGGGCCAACGTCCTGACTTTC.

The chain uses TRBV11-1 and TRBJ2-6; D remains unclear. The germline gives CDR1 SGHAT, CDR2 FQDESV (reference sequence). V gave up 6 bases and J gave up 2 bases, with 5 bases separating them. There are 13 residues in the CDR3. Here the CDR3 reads CASRPAGANVLTF. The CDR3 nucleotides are TGTGCCAGCAGGCCGGCTGGGGCCAACGTCCTGACTTTC.

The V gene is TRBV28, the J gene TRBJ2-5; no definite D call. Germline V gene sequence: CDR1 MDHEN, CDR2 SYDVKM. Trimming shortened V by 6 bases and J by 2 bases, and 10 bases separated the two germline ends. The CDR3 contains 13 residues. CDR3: CASRGSVQETQYF. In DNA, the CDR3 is TGTGCCAGCAGGGGCAGTGTTCAAGAGACCCAGTACTTC.

CDR3 in DNA: TGCGCCAGCAGCCCGGGGGTCGGGGGTTTCGCTCAAGAGACCCAGTACTTC. Protein sequence: CASSPGVGGFAQETQYF. V gene TRBV5-1 combines with J gene TRBJ2-5; D might be TRBD2 (6 bases). CDR3 length: 17 residues. Germline V gene sequence: CDR1 SGHRS, CDR2 YFSETQ. Trimming stripped 4 bases from V and 2 bases from J, with 21 bases between. The full variable domain, rest sourced from reference TRBV5-1 and TRBJ2-5, is KAGVTQTPRYLIKTRGQQVTLSCSPISGHRSVSWYQQTPGQGLQFLFEYFSETQRNKGNFPGRFSGRQFSNSRSEMNVSTLELGDSALYLCASSPGVGGFAQETQYFGPGTRLLVL.

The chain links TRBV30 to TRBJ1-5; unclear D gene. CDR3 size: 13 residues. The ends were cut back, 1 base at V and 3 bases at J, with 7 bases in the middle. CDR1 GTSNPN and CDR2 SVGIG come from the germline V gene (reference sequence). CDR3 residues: CAWSADSNQPQHF. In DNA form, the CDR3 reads TGTGCCTGGAGTGCAGATTCCAATCAGCCCCAGCATTTT.

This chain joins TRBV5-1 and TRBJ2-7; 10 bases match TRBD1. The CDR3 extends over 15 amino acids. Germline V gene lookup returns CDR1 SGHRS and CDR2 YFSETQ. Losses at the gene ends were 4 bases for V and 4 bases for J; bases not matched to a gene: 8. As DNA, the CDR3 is TGCGCCAGCAGCCCGGGAGGGACAGGGGCGTACGAGCAGTACTTC. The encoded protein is CASSPGGTGAYEQYF.